This T cell receptor (beta chain) is from a study of T cell responses to AZD1222 COVID-19 vaccine. TCRdb keeps only in-frame clones here, not all; method: immunoSEQ multiplex PCR. The sample has about 73,000 clones; 85% to 90% are singletons. Per germline, CDR1 SGHRS and CDR2 YFSETQ. Trimming took 0 bases from V and 3 from J, leaving 15 bases between them. The CDR3 sequence is 16 residues long. Source: peripheral blood, taken 28 days after the second AZD1222 dose. The rearrangement joins TRBV5-1 to TRBJ1-2; tentative D call: TRBD1 (6 bases). The source is an adult who received the AZD1222 COVID-19 vaccine. CDR3 coding DNA: TGCGCCAGCAGCTTGGAGGCGGCAGGGGATTACTATGGCTACACCTTC. It specifies CASSLEAAGDYYGYTF.